This T cell receptor beta chain was recovered during a study of blood T cell repertoires in COVID-19. In the study overall: The samples span acute and convalescent COVID-19 from the United States, Italy and Spain. T cells, B-cell-depleted T cells, or PBMCs provided the cDNA or gDNA that served as material.

The CDR3 covers 14 residues. CDR1 is LGHNA and CDR2 is YNFKEQ in the germline V gene. V was shortened by 0 bases and J by 4 bases, with 8 bases between the two germline ends. Original processing methods: Reference gene primer amplification in the assay estimated nucleated cell counts. Sequenced by immunoSEQ multiplex PCR; TCRdb stores in-frame clones only, minus some. That table supplies the V and J calls and clone size; D and trimming were determined from the DNA. The sample contains 30,000 to 35,000 clones, about 85% of which appear only once. Sequenced: peripheral blood. V gene TRBV4-2 combines with J gene TRBJ2-3; D is unresolved. The clonotype originates from a human donor with acute or convalescent COVID-19. The donor label of this sample is uncertain. CDR3 nucleotide sequence: TGTGCCAGCAGCCAAGATGGAGCCGCAGATACGCAGTATTTT. Encoded protein: CASSQDGAADTQYF.